These 8 T cell receptor beta chains originate from one sample sequenced in a study of blood T cell repertoires in COVID-19. Sequencing was performed with immunoSEQ multiplex PCR; in TCRdb, only in-frame clones are kept and a portion is missing. This repertoire shows 200,000 to 250,000 clones, about 80% found once; its top ten account for around 1.8%. Sample: PBMCs or T cells enriched from blood (not recorded which). These receptors all come from a man aged 55 to 70 who had recovered from COVID-19.

This chain uses TRBV9 with TRBJ2-2, with 8 bases that match TRBD2. CDR1 and CDR2 (germline): SGDLS, YYNGEE. This CDR3 has 14 residues. V lost 1 base to trimming and J lost 7 bases; unmatched junction nucleotides: 3. CDR3 sequence reads: CASSVRGGHGELFF. CDR3 coding DNA: TGTGCCAGCAGCGTACGGGGGGGCCACGGGGAGCTGTTTTTT. The variable domain in full, with the rest retrieved from reference TRBV9 and TRBJ2-2, is DSGVTQTPKHLITATGQRVTLRCSPRSGDLSVYWYQQSLDQGLQFLIQYYNGEERAKGNILERFSAQQFPDLHSELNLSSLELGDSALYFCASSVRGGHGELFFGEGSRLTVL.

This chain uses TRBV7-9 with TRBJ1-1; D unclear. Trimming left V 4 bases short and J 0 bases short, with 15 bases between. There are 16 residues in the CDR3. The germline V gene encodes CDR1 SEHNR and CDR2 FQNEAQ (reference sequence). The CDR3 protein is CASSSFPESMNTEAFF. The CDR3 DNA is TGTGCCAGCAGCTCATTCCCCGAGTCCATGAACACTGAAGCTTTCTTT.

This chain uses TRBV5-4 with TRBJ1-4; 9 bases fit TRBD1. CDR1 and CDR2 from the germline V gene are SGHNT and YYREEE (reference sequence). The trim removed 3 bases at V and 6 bases at J, leaving 3 bases unmatched. CDR3 length equals 14 residues. This CDR3 is CASSSRDRDEKLFF. CDR3 DNA: TGTGCCAGCAGCTCCCGGGACAGGGATGAAAAACTGTTTTTT. Complete variable domain (other parts from reference TRBV5-4 and TRBJ1-4): ETGVTQSPTHLIKTRGQQVTLRCSSQSGHNTVSWYQQALGQGPQFIFQYYREEENGRGNFPPRFSGLQFPNYSSELNVNALELDDSALYLCASSSRDRDEKLFFGSGTQLSVL.

The gene calls are TRBV11-2 and TRBJ2-3; 14 nucleotides align to TRBD2. J gave up 2 bases and V 3 bases, and 7 bases lay outside the gene matches. This CDR3 spans 18 amino acids. CDR1 and CDR2 (germline): SGHAT, FQNNGV. DNA for the CDR3: TGTGCCAGCAGCTTCCATGGACTAGCGGGGGGACCCACAGATACGCAGTATTTT. As protein: CASSFHGLAGGPTDTQYF. The whole variable domain, filled in from reference TRBV11-2 and TRBJ2-3, reads EAGVAQSPRYKIIEKRQSVAFWCNPISGHATLYWYQQILGQGPKLLIQFQNNGVVDDSQLPKDRFSAERLKGVDSTLKIQPAKLEDSAVYLCASSFHGLAGGPTDTQYFGPGTRLTVL.

This clone was counted a single time. The CDR3 DNA reads TGTGCCAGCAGCTTAGAGGGCTACTCCTACAATGAGCAGTTCTTC. Translating it yields CASSLEGYSYNEQFF. The chain recombines TRBV11-2 with TRBJ2-1; D is uncertain. CDR1 and CDR2 from the germline V gene are SGHAT and FQNNGV. The CDR3 is made up of 15 amino acids. The V end was cut by 0 bases, the J end by 0 bases, with 6 bases between. Supplemented by reference TRBV11-2 and TRBJ2-1, the full variable domain reads EAGVAQSPRYKIIEKRQSVAFWCNPISGHATLYWYQQILGQGPKLLIQFQNNGVVDDSQLPKDRFSAERLKGVDSTLKIQPAKLEDSAVYLCASSLEGYSYNEQFFGPGTRLTVL.

CDR3 protein: CASSSQTSGGLETQYF. The CDR3 DNA is TGTGCCAGCAGTTCCCAGACTAGCGGGGGGCTAGAGACCCAGTACTTC. This rearrangement joins TRBV28 to TRBJ2-5; 13 positions match TRBD2. This CDR3 is 16 amino acids long. Trimming removed 4 bases from V and 4 bases from J; junction bases left unmatched: 6. Germline V gives CDR1 MDHEN, CDR2 SYDVKM.

The chain joins TRBV5-6 to TRBJ1-1; the D is unclear. Between the trimmed V and J ends, which lost 1 base and 4 bases, there was a span of 5 bases. CDR3 length: 12 residues. The germline V gene encodes CDR1 SGHDT and CDR2 YYEEEE. CDR3 sequence reads: CASSLSGTEAFF. CDR3 nucleotides: TGTGCCAGCAGCTTGTCAGGCACTGAAGCTTTCTTT.

The rearrangement joins TRBV5-5 to TRBJ1-5; TRBD1 might be the D (6 bases). The V end was cut by 4 bases, the J end by 7 bases, with 12 bases between. CDR3 length equals 13 residues. From germline, CDR1 is SGHKS and CDR2 YYEKEE (reference sequence). CDR3 loop: CASSLTGRQPQHF. For the CDR3, the DNA is TGTGCCAGCAGCCTGACAGGACGACAGCCCCAGCATTTT.